The 20 T cell receptor beta chains below were found in one sample sequenced in a study of control samples from healthy donors and cancer patients. Clones were sequenced by immunoSEQ multiplex PCR, and TCRdb holds only the in-frame ones, with some missing. The table includes 95,000 to 130,000 clones, nearly 95% detected once. The sequencing input was blood. These receptors were obtained from a man under 40 in good health.

This clone was detected once. The chain recombines TRBV27 with TRBJ1-3; D not certain. The CDR3 is 16 amino acids. Trimming shortened V by 5 bases and J by 8 bases, and 22 bases separated the two germline ends. Germline V gene sequence: CDR1 MNHEY, CDR2 SMNVEV (reference sequence). Written as DNA, the CDR3 is TGTGCCAGCAGTCCCACCCGGACGGCTATAGGAGACACCATATATTTT. Translated, it gives CASSPTRTAIGDTIYF.

The CDR3 here is CASSINRAPNEKLFF. As DNA, the CDR3 is TGCGCCAGCAGCATCAACAGGGCTCCCAATGAAAAACTGTTTTTT. The chain employs TRBV5-1 and TRBJ1-4, with D perhaps matching TRBD1 (6 bases). With 4 bases removed from V and 5 bases from J, the gap between germline ends came to 15 bases. Looked up from germline, CDR1 is SGHRS and CDR2 is YFSETQ. The CDR3 consists of 15 residues.

The rearrangement uses TRBV6-6 and TRBJ1-4; 7 nucleotides match TRBD1. CDR1 is MNHNY, CDR2 SVGAGI, per germline (reference sequence). Trimming cost V 6 bases and J 6 bases; bases outside gene matches: 4. This CDR3 contains 13 residues. The CDR3 protein is CASRTGSDEKLFF. The CDR3 DNA follows: TGTGCCAGCAGGACAGGGAGCGATGAAAAACTGTTTTTT.

V is TRBV10-2 and J is TRBJ1-2; D possibly corresponds to TRBD1 (5 bases). Germline V CDR1 and CDR2: WSHSY, SAAADI. This CDR3 region has 14 residues. Trimming removed 8 bases from V and 4 bases from J, with 17 bases in between. The CDR3 spells CASPSPGPPYGYTF. CDR3 nucleotides: TGCGCCAGCCCCAGCCCAGGGCCACCCTATGGCTACACCTTC.

The chain employs TRBV9 and TRBJ1-1; 7 positions agree with TRBD1. This CDR3 contains 12 residues. The germline V gene has CDR1 SGDLS and CDR2 YYNGEE. V lost 3 bases and J lost 12; bases outside the gene matches: 8. For the CDR3, the DNA is TGTGCCAGCAGCGCTAGAGGGACAGACCCTTTCTTT. It specifies CASSARGTDPFF.

In this sample, this clone turned up a few times. V is TRBV9 and J is TRBJ1-5; tentatively, D is TRBD1 (6 bases). The length of the CDR3 is 13 residues. The V gene's germline CDR1 is SGDLS and CDR2 YYNGEE. V lost 4 bases, J lost 5 bases, and 10 bases lay in between. The CDR3: CASSIGTYQPQHF. Here the CDR3 DNA reads TGTGCCAGCAGCATCGGGACATATCAGCCCCAGCATTTT.

V gene TRBV5-1 combines with J gene TRBJ1-1; D gene uncertain. V lost 5 bases and J 9 bases, leaving 14 bases between the germline ends. The CDR3 has 12 amino acids. The germline V gene has CDR1 SGHRS and CDR2 YFSETQ. CDR3 DNA: TGCGCCAGCAGTTCCACCTCTGGGAAAGCTTTCTTT. As protein: CASSSTSGKAFF.

This CDR3 reads CASSPWTSGGNEQFF. The CDR3 coding sequence is TGTGCCAGCAGCCCTTGGACTAGCGGGGGGAATGAGCAGTTCTTC. The rearrangement links TRBV11-2 to TRBJ2-1; the match to TRBD2 covers 14 bases. The trim removed 5 bases at V and 7 bases at J, leaving 4 bases unmatched. The CDR3 consists of 15 residues. Germline CDR1 reads SGHAT; CDR2 reads FQNNGV. Using reference TRBV11-2 and TRBJ2-1 for the parts outside the CDR3, the full variable domain is EAGVAQSPRYKIIEKRQSVAFWCNPISGHATLYWYQQILGQGPKLLIQFQNNGVVDDSQLPKDRFSAERLKGVDSTLKIQPAKLEDSAVYLCASSPWTSGGNEQFFGPGTRLTVL.

This clone was seen a handful of times. The gene calls are TRBV9 and TRBJ1-6, with D possibly matching TRBD1 (6 bases). The V and J ends lost 1 base and 5 bases respectively, with 7 bases between them. Looked up from germline, CDR1 is SGDLS and CDR2 is YYNGEE. The CDR3 is 14 amino acids. This chain's CDR3 is CASSVTGNNSPLHF. The CDR3 DNA sequence: TGTGCCAGCAGCGTAACAGGGAATAATTCACCCCTCCACTTT. Drawing the rest from reference TRBV9 and TRBJ1-6, the complete variable domain is DSGVTQTPKHLITATGQRVTLRCSPRSGDLSVYWYQQSLDQGLQFLIQYYNGEERAKGNILERFSAQQFPDLHSELNLSSLELGDSALYFCASSVTGNNSPLHFGNGTRLTVT.

The chain joins TRBV24-1 to TRBJ1-2; 7 bases are shared with TRBD1. The germline gives CDR1 KGHDR, CDR2 SFDVKD. There are 13 residues in the CDR3. The J segment lost 8 bases and the V segment lost 0 bases, leaving 2 bases of the junction unmatched. Here the CDR3 reads CATSDLTGEGYTF. The CDR3 region has the DNA TGTGCCACCAGTGATTTGACAGGGGAAGGCTACACCTTC.

The chain couples TRBV5-1 to TRBJ2-6, with TRBD1 identical over 11 bases. Germline trimming cut 3 bases from V and 2 bases from J; bases unmatched to any gene: 7. This CDR3 is 18 amino acids long. CDR1 SGHRS and CDR2 YFSETQ come from the germline V gene. CDR3 loop: CASSSIGQGATGANVLTF. The CDR3 nucleotides are TGCGCCAGCAGCTCCATCGGACAGGGGGCGACTGGGGCCAACGTCCTGACTTTC.

The genes are TRBV2 and TRBJ1-3, with TRBD1 identical over 9 bases. The ends lost 4 bases at V and 4 bases at J; junction bases unmatched: 5. The CDR3 runs to 15 residues. CDR1 and CDR2 from the germline V gene are SNHLY and FYNNEI. CDR3 sequence (DNA): TGTGCCAGCAGTGCCCGTGGGACAGGGGGAAACACCATATATTTT. This gives the protein CASSARGTGGNTIYF.

This sequence joins TRBV19 and TRBJ1-1, with 9 bases that match TRBD1. This CDR3 is built from 16 residues. Germline CDR1 and CDR2: LNHDA and SQIVND (reference sequence). V was pared by 6 bases and J by 1 base, with 9 bases of the junction left unmatched. Written as DNA, the CDR3 is TGTGCCAGTAGACTTCTCCGGGGACAGGGGAACACTGAAGCTTTCTTT. Translated, it gives CASRLLRGQGNTEAFF.

This clone was recorded once. J is TRBJ2-2 and V is TRBV5-1; no firm D call. The CDR3 length is 13 residues. V was clipped by 0 bases and J by 2 bases, with 2 bases between them. Germline CDR1 reads SGHRS; CDR2 reads YFSETQ. CDR3 region: CASSLGNTGELFF. The CDR3 coding sequence is TGCGCCAGCAGCTTGGGCAACACCGGGGAGCTGTTTTTT.

The V call is TRBV5-6, the J call TRBJ2-3; 8 nucleotides match TRBD2. CDR3 length: 16 amino acids. The V gene's germline CDR1 is SGHDT and CDR2 YYEEEE. V gave up 1 base and J gave up 4 bases; unmatched junction bases: 8. CDR3 sequence (DNA): TGTGCCAGCAGCTTGCTTACGGGGGGGCTTGCAGATACGCAGTATTTT. Encoded protein: CASSLLTGGLADTQYF.

The gene calls are TRBV6-5 and TRBJ2-6, with D possibly matching TRBD1 (5 bases). Between the trimmed V and J ends, which lost 7 bases and 11 bases, there was a span of 9 bases. The CDR3 has 11 residues. CDR1 is MNHEY, CDR2 SVGAGI, per germline. CDR3 sequence: CASTSTDVLTF. For the CDR3, the DNA is TGTGCCAGCACTTCGACAGACGTCCTGACTTTC.

The rearrangement links TRBV5-4 to TRBJ1-3; 10 bases fit TRBD1. Looked up from germline, CDR1 is SGHNT and CDR2 is YYREEE (reference sequence). The CDR3 has 14 residues. Trimming cost V 5 bases and J 7 bases; bases outside gene matches: 6. The CDR3 protein is CASRRDRGDNTIYF. As DNA, the CDR3 is TGTGCCAGCAGACGGGACAGGGGCGACAACACCATATATTTT.

The CDR3 region is CASRDGGDTQYF. The CDR3 DNA is TGTGCCAGCAGGGACGGGGGAGATACGCAGTATTTT. The genes are TRBV6-6 and TRBJ2-3; the D gene is possibly TRBD2 (6 bases). This CDR3 is 12 amino acids long. V lost 6 bases and J lost 5, with 9 bases in between. Germline lookup yields CDR1 MNHNY and CDR2 SVGAGI (reference sequence).

This clone showed up just once. V is TRBV6-5 and J is TRBJ1-1; tentative D call: TRBD1 (6 bases). The CDR3 totals 14 residues. Trimming cost V 5 bases and J 4 bases, with 14 bases left between them. Germline assignment: CDR1 MNHEY and CDR2 SVGAGI. The CDR3 DNA follows: TGTGCCAGCAGTCCACAGCCAGGGGTCACTGAAGCTTTCTTT. It yields the protein CASSPQPGVTEAFF.

Worth noting for this clone: Other DNA sequences within the sample encode an identical CDR3. J is TRBJ1-1 and V is TRBV6-5; no clear D gene. The germline V gene encodes CDR1 MNHEY and CDR2 SVGAGI. This CDR3 is built from 14 residues. The germline V and J ends were trimmed by 0 bases and 5 bases, with 10 bases remaining between them. The CDR3 sequence is CASSYSAGRTEAFF. CDR3 DNA sequence: TGTGCCAGCAGTTACTCTGCCGGGAGGACTGAAGCTTTCTTT.